The clone carrying this T cell receptor beta chain was recorded a few times. The antigen is not known. The sample comes from a study of beta chain features in type 1 diabetes. Findings of the study overall: Type 1 diabetes patients showed fewer insertions and more deletions at VDJ junctions. The study found that naive, central memory and Treg TCRB repertoires appeared more similar in patients than in healthy donors.

cDNA synthesis used the whole RNA isolate, giving expressed TCRB sequences. About 3.57 million reads were obtained on average from naive, central memory and regulatory T cell samples. Method: immunoSEQ multiplex PCR; TCRdb's copy keeps in-frame clones and lacks some. The repertoire consists of roughly 500,000 clones, with approximately 28% occurring once and the leading ten covering 0.05% to 0.065%. Trimming took 0 bases from V and 5 from J, leaving 6 bases between them. CDR3 length equals 13 residues. CDR1 SGDLS and CDR2 YYNGEE come from the germline V gene. The chain joins TRBV9 to TRBJ2-1; the D is unclear. This sequence was found in a man between 18 and 35 years old in good health. Sequenced material: naive CD4+ T cells from blood. In DNA form, the CDR3 reads TGTGCCAGCAGCGTAGATTGGGACAATGAGCAGTTCTTC. It specifies CASSVDWDNEQFF.